This T cell receptor beta chain stems from a study of T cells in Graves' hyperthyroidism and ophthalmopathy. This clonotype was found many times. RNA transcripts provided the source from which TCR beta CDR3 regions were amplified. The TCR CDR3 was amplified in a first-round RT-PCR using the HTBI primer set. TCRdb re-analysed the multiplex PCR reads in MiXCR, keeping a single row per CDR3 protein. The sample holds roughly 710,000 distinct CDR3 sequences; roughly a third are singletons and the top ten take 31%. The origin of this receptor is a woman aged 40 to 50 with Graves' hyperthyroidism. The sample consisted of blood.

The CDR3 is CSATLGGLMEAFF. CDR3 DNA sequence: TGCAGTGCTACCCTGGGGGGTCTCATGGAAGCTTTCTTT. The rearrangement joins TRBV20-1 to TRBJ1-1; TRBD1 is a possible D gene (5 bases). Trimming took 4 bases from V and 8 from J, leaving 17 bases between them. In germline, CDR1 is DFQATT, CDR2 SNEGSKA (reference sequence). The CDR3 spans 13 residues.